The source of this T cell receptor (beta chain) is a study of shared clonotypes between healthy human individuals. This CDR3 region has 13 residues. Sequenced by immunoSEQ multiplex PCR; TCRdb stores in-frame clones only, minus some. The profile shows about 180,000 clones, approximately 95% of them singletons. V and J are TRBV23-1 and TRBJ1-2; no reliable D call. Being an ORF, TRBV23-1 has a function that is uncertain. The sequencing sample was made of naive CD4+ T cells sorted from blood. Subset here: CD45RA+ positively selected. The clonotype was recovered from a woman in her 30s in good health. CDR3 bases: TGCGCTGGCGTTCTCCAGGAGGCCTATGGCTACACCTTC. Translating gives CAGVLQEAYGYTF.